This T cell receptor (beta chain) is drawn from a study of blood T cell repertoires in COVID-19. Study at large: Collection of acute and convalescent COVID-19 samples took place in the United States, Italy and Spain. PBMCs, B-cell-depleted T cells, or T cells provided the cDNA or gDNA that made up the material.

V dropped 7 bases and J dropped 3; count of bases not matched to a gene: 6. The CDR3 is made up of 13 amino acids. Germline-derived CDR1 and CDR2 are SGHRS and YFSETQ. TCRdb keeps only in-frame clones here, not all; method: immunoSEQ multiplex PCR. The sample contains fewer than 110,000 clones, about three quarters of which appear only once. This TCR was sampled from a man between 70 and 80 years old with acute or convalescent COVID-19. This chain joins TRBV5-1 and TRBJ2-5, with TRBD2 identical over 7 bases. The sequenced material came from peripheral blood. The CDR3 spells CASARGGEETQYF. CDR3 coding DNA: TGCGCCAGCGCCCGGGGAGGGGAAGAGACCCAGTACTTC.